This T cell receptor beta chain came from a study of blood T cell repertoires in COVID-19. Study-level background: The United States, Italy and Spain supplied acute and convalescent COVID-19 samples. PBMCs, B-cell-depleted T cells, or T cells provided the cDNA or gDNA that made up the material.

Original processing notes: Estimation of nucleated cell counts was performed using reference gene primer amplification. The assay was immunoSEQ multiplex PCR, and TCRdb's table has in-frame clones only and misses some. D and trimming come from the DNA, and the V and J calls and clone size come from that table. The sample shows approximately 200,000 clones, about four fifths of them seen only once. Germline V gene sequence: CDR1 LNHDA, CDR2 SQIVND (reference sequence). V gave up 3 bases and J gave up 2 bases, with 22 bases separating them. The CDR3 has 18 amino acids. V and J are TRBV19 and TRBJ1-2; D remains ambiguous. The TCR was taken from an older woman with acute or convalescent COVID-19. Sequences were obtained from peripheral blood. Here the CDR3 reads CASSISARTTRGNYGYTF. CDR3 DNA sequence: TGTGCCAGTAGTATTAGCGCCCGGACGACTCGAGGAAACTATGGCTACACCTTC.